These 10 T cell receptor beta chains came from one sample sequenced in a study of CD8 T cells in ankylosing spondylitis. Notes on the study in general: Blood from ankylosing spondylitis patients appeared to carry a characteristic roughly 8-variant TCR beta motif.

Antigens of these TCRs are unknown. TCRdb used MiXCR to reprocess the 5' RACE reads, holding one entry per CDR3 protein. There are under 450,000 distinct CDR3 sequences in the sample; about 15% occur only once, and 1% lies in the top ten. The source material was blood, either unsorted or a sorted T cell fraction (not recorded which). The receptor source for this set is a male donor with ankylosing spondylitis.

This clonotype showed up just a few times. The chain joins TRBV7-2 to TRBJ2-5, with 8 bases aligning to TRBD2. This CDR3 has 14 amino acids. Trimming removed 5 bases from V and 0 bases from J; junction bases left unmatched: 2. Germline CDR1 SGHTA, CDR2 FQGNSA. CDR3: CASSPSGYQETQYF. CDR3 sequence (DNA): TGTGCCAGCAGCCCTAGCGGGTACCAAGAGACCCAGTACTTC.

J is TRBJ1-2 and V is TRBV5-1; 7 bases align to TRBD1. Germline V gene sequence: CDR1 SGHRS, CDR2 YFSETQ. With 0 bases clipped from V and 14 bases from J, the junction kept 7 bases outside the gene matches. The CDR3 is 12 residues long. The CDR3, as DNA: TGCGCCAGCAGCTTGGCCGTCCCAGGGGGGACCTTC. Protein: CASSLAVPGGTF.

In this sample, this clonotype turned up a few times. Here the CDR3 DNA reads TGCAGTGCTAGCGGGAGATACTCCTACGAGCAGTACTTC. Translated, it gives CSASGRYSYEQYF. The rearrangement links TRBV20-1 to TRBJ2-7; D perhaps matches TRBD2 (6 bases). Germline V gene data show CDR1 as DFQATT and CDR2 as SNEGSKA (reference sequence). V lost 3 bases and J 0 bases, leaving 9 bases between the germline ends. This CDR3 spans 13 amino acids.

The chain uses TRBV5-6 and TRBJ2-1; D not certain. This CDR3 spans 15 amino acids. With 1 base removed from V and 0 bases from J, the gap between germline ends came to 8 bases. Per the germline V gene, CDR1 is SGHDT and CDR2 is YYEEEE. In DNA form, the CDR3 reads TGTGCCAGCAGCTTGTACGGTGGCTCCTACAATGAGCAGTTCTTC. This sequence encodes CASSLYGGSYNEQFF.

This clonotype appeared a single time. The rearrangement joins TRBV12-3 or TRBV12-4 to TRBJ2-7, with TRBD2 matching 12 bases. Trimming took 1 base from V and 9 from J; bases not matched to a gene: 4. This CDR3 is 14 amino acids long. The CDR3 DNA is TGTGCCAGCAGTTTAGGCGGGACTAGCGGGTTGCAGTACTTC. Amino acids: CASSLGGTSGLQYF.

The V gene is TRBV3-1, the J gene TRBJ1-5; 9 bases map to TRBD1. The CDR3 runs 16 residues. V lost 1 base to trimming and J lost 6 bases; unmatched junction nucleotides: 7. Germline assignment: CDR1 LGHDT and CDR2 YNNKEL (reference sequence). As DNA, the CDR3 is TGTGCCAGCAGCCAAGGTTTACAGGGGGCGCTTCAGCCCCAGCATTTT. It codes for CASSQGLQGALQPQHF. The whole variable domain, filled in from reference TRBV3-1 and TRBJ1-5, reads DTAVSQTPKYLVTQMGNDKSIKCEQNLGHDTMYWYKQDSKKFLKIMFSYNNKELIINETVPNRFSPKSPDKAHLNLHINSLELGDSAVYFCASSQGLQGALQPQHFGDGTRLSIL.

The CDR3 nucleotides are TGTGCCAGCAGTGCCTTGAGGGGTGGGAACACCGGGGAGCTGTTTTTT. It translates to CASSALRGGNTGELFF. The chain joins TRBV12-3 or TRBV12-4 to TRBJ2-2; D might be TRBD1 or TRBD2, each matching 5 bases. The CDR3 totals 16 residues. V lost 5 bases to trimming and J lost 1 base, with 14 bases between them.

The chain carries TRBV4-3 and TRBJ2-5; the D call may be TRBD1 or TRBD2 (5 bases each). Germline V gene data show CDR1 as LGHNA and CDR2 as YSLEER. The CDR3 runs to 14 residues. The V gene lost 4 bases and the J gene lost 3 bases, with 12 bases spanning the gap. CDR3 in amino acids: CASSPGTNKETQYF. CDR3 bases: TGCGCCAGCAGCCCCGGGACGAATAAAGAGACCCAGTACTTC.

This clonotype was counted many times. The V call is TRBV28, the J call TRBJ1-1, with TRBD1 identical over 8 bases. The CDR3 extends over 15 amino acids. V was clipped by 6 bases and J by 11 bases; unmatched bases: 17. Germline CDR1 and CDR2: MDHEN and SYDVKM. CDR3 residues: CASRPDRGYSKGAFF. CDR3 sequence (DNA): TGTGCCAGCAGACCTGACAGGGGCTACTCGAAGGGGGCTTTCTTT.

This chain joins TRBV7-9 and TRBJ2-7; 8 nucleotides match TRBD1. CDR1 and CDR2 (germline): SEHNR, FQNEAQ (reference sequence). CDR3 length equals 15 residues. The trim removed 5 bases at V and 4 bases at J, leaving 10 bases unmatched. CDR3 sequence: CASSAPDRGSYEQYF. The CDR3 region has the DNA TGTGCCAGCAGCGCACCCGACAGGGGTAGTTACGAGCAGTACTTC. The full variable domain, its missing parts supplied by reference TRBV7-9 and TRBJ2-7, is DTGVSQNPRHKITKRGQNVTFRCDPISEHNRLYWYRQTLGQGPEFLTYFQNEAQLEKSRLLSDRFSAERPKGSFSTLEIQRTEQGDSAMYLCASSAPDRGSYEQYFGPGTRLTVT.